This T cell receptor beta chain appears in the sequencing data of a study of blood T cell repertoires in COVID-19 (dated by TCRdb to 2020 to 2021). About the full investigation: Collaborator samples came from the United States, Italy and Spain and covered acute and convalescent phases of COVID-19. The material from the prospective study consisted of cDNA or gDNA derived from T cells, B-cell-depleted T cells, or PBMCs. The dataset comprised deeply sampled blood TCRbeta repertoires from subjects exposed to, actively infected with, or recovered from COVID-19. The repertoires were made available in a free public database intended to serve as a resource for research on the immune response to SARS-CoV-2. Samples were obtained from the ongoing ImmuneRACE study (first 160 participants) and from about 1,300 subjects provided by 6 global collaborators. Sample metadata almost always included a de-identified subject ID, COVID-19 status, age in years and sex. Where HLA class I and class II types were available, the types were taken from metadata supplied by the sample provider, not from assay-based typing. The paper as a whole reports these results and caveats: The quantity of clinical and demographic metadata differed by source and by participant and was supplied without curation.

Comment on this clone: The antigen this receptor binds is unknown. Per-nucleotide qualities are absent, and no much larger clonotype sits a single base away.

Trimmed from V: 2 bases; trimmed from J: 7 bases; junction bases lacking a gene match: 5. The germline V gene yields ENHRY for CDR1 and SYGVKD for CDR2. From cysteine to phenylalanine, the CDR3 is 14 amino acids long. Only the CDR3 DNA stays, 42 bases, in frame from base 1. Enrolling through a virtual design, the prospective study's participants ranged in age from about 18 to 89 years and lived across some 22 United States geographic areas. Cohort assignment in the prospective study relied on participant-reported clinical history from a screening survey and a study questionnaire. Recovered participants in ImmuneRACE Cohort 3 were defined as having two consecutive negative NP/OP PCR tests, clearance from a healthcare professional, or resolution of symptoms. Mobile phlebotomists in the prospective study collected whole blood, serum and a nasopharyngeal or oropharyngeal swab from every participant. Over an approximately 2-month period, participants in the prospective study had the option of providing additional blood draws and questionnaires. Before DNA extraction, prospective study blood samples were shipped either frozen or at room temperature.

TCRbeta CDR3 regions were amplified from genomic DNA using the immunoSEQ Assay, a bias-controlled multiplex PCR. Per the authors' processing: The number of nucleated cells in each sample was estimated from the amplification of reference gene primers within the assay. Sequence reads were collapsed and filtered to measure the absolute abundance of every unique TCRbeta CDR3 rearrangement. Productive Simpson clonality was computed per sample as the square root of Simpson's diversity index over productive rearrangements. Not all clones reach the TCRdb copy of this immuneACCESS table, which keeps in-frame sequences only. Checked studies attribute under half of the gap to unresolved V genes and leave the rest unexplained. The V and J calls and clone size are taken from that table; D and trimming were inferred from the DNA. Here the sample has 200,000 to 250,000 clones; 70% to 90% occur a single time. The ten largest account for 9.5% to 14% of the sample.

Sequenced: PBMCs or T cells enriched from blood (not recorded which). The chain links TRBV10-3 with TRBJ1-5; 7 of the junction bases match TRBD1. The sequence was obtained from a man aged 30 to 39 who had recovered from COVID-19. The nucleotides are TGTGCCATCAGTGAGACAGGGGAGGACCAGCCCCAGCATTTT. Its coded protein is CAISETGEDQPQHF.